This T cell receptor (beta chain) came from a study of blood T cells in healthy people across ages. Overall study results and limits: Among long-lived donors, naive CD4+ cells were more numerous and diversity higher than in aged donors. Naive and antigen-experienced cells were not separated, limiting conclusive comparison.

This clonotype was counted between two and nine times. What it binds is not known. Primed by a sample-barcoded 5' primer and a J-beta primer mix, a second PCR proceeded for roughly 6 to 12 cycles. Each cDNA molecule was tagged by a template-switch adaptor with 12 random nucleotides. The study obtained at least 2.5 million CDR3-containing paired-end reads from every sample. Each CDR3 protein gets one entry after TCRdb re-called the 5' RACE reads with MiXCR. This table holds roughly 1.6 million distinct CDR3 sequences, almost 35% found once. Germline CDR1 SEHNR, CDR2 FQNEAQ (reference sequence). V trimming: 5 bases; J trimming: 11 bases; junction bases outside the gene matches: 11. The CDR3 has 13 amino acids.

This clonotype originated in a woman aged 30 to 39 in good health. The chain carries TRBV7-9 and TRBJ2-5; 7 bases line up with TRBD2. Sequenced sample: blood. CDR3 protein: CASSLEWAGEQYF. Written as DNA, the CDR3 is TGTGCCAGCAGCCTCGAGTGGGCGGGGGAGCAGTACTTC.